The 6 T cell receptor beta chains below all came from one sample that was sequenced in a study of OX40 agonist ivuxolimab in advanced cancers. Here immunoSEQ multiplex PCR was the method, and the copy in TCRdb shows in-frame clones only, minus some. The sample shows 45,000 or so clones, roughly 80% of them seen only once. This specimen was CD4+ or CD8+ T cells sorted from blood, taken in a trial of the OX40 agonist ivuxolimab. These receptors were obtained from an adult with an advanced solid tumor such as melanoma, head and neck, liver or kidney cancer.

V usage is TRBV18 and J usage is TRBJ2-7, with a weak D call TRBD1 (6 bases). V was clipped by 2 bases and J by 3 bases, with 14 bases between them. This CDR3 spans 15 amino acids. CDR1 KGHSH and CDR2 LQKENI come from the germline V gene. The CDR3 sequence is CASSPTGDNDYEQYF. CDR3 bases: TGTGCCAGCTCACCAACCGGGGACAACGACTACGAGCAGTACTTC.

This clone was counted only a few times. The gene calls are TRBV7-2 and TRBJ1-1; D is ambiguous. The CDR3 length is 16 residues. Germline CDR1 is SGHTA and CDR2 is FQGNSA. V was clipped by 0 bases and J by 1 base, with 12 bases between them. CDR3 coding DNA: TGTGCCAGCAGCTTAGCTCGAGGCAGGACGAACACTGAAGCTTTCTTT. Its protein product is CASSLARGRTNTEAFF.

This chain uses TRBV6-1 with TRBJ2-1; 8 positions agree with TRBD2. J gave up 0 bases and V 6 bases, and 4 bases lay outside the gene matches. CDR1 MNHNS and CDR2 SASEGT come from the germline V gene. The CDR3 sequence is 15 residues long. The CDR3 sequence is CASSSSGSSYNEQFF. The CDR3 DNA follows: TGTGCCAGCAGCTCCAGCGGGAGCTCCTACAATGAGCAGTTCTTC.

The CDR3 spells CATTDPGKTQYF. CDR3 in DNA: TGTGCCACAACGGATCCCGGGAAGACCCAGTACTTC. J is TRBJ2-5 and V is TRBV10-3; TRBD2 might be the D (5 bases). With 10 bases removed from V and 6 bases from J, the gap between germline ends came to 15 bases. The germline gives CDR1 ENHRY, CDR2 SYGVKD. This CDR3 comprises 12 residues.

This chain uses TRBV10-3 with TRBJ2-3; D is ambiguous. Germline V gene data show CDR1 as ENHRY and CDR2 as SYGVKD. V lost 6 bases and J 2 bases, leaving 9 bases between the germline ends. The CDR3 is 13 residues long. The CDR3 region has the DNA TGTGCCATCAGCGGCGACAACACAGATACGCAGTATTTT. It is translated as CAISGDNTDTQYF.

The chain uses TRBV7-2 and TRBJ2-1; tentatively, D is TRBD2 (5 bases). The V gene's germline CDR1 is SGHTA and CDR2 FQGNSA. The CDR3 has 16 residues. V was cut by 5 bases and J by 0 bases, with 14 bases left in between. The CDR3: CASSTAPAVSYNEQFF. CDR3 coding DNA: TGTGCCAGCAGCACAGCCCCAGCGGTCTCCTACAATGAGCAGTTCTTC.